Each of the 2 T cell receptor beta chains below was sequenced from the same sample in a study of blood T cell repertoires in COVID-19. Assay used: immunoSEQ multiplex PCR; TCRdb lists only in-frame clones, some missing. Of some 250,000 clones detected, about nine tenths appear once; the ten largest clones hold more than 6%. The specimen was peripheral blood. The origin of the receptors is a man aged 60 to 75 who had recovered from COVID-19.

This clone has just one count. The chain uses TRBV7-7 and TRBJ2-5, with D unclear. Trimming shortened V by 5 bases and J by 5 bases, and 12 bases separated the two germline ends. The CDR3 runs to 13 residues. Germline V lookup: CDR1 SSHAT, CDR2 FNYEAQ (reference sequence). The CDR3 region is CASSLGPRETQYF. CDR3 DNA: TGTGCCAGCAGCCTTGGGCCTCGGGAGACCCAGTACTTC.

The chain carries TRBV5-1 and TRBJ1-3; D not resolved. Germline V gene lookup returns CDR1 SGHRS and CDR2 YFSETQ. The V gene lost 0 bases and the J gene lost 0 bases, with 13 bases spanning the gap. The CDR3 loop spans 17 amino acids. This chain's CDR3 is CASSLGRPSVSGNTIYF. DNA of the CDR3: TGCGCCAGCAGCTTGGGCAGGCCATCCGTCTCTGGAAACACCATATATTTT.